Following are 28 T cell receptor beta chains from one sample sequenced in a study of regulatory T cells in long-lasting Graves disease. Stated time point: persistent/refractory GD, antithyroid drugs over 5 years with positive TRAb. PBMC-extracted RNA yielded the TCR library. Through Arm-PCR of CDR3 regions and iRepertoire HTBI primers, TCR beta libraries were built. Via MiXCR, TCRdb re-called the multiplex PCR reads, giving one row per CDR3 protein. Of hundreds of thousands of distinct CDR3 sequences in the sample, about 20% were seen once. The sample consisted of peripheral blood mononuclear cells (PBMCs), taken when the disease was refractory, from a patient treated with antithyroid drugs. The receptors were sampled from a female donor with Graves disease.

This clonotype was seen many times. The rearrangement uses TRBV27 and TRBJ1-1; maybe TRBD1 (6 bases). Germline CDR1 is MNHEY and CDR2 is SMNVEV (reference sequence). This CDR3 has 13 residues. The V and J ends lost 10 bases and 1 base respectively, with 13 bases between them. CDR3 coding DNA: TGTGCCACCGCGCAGGGGTGGAACACTGAAGCTTTCTTT. This encodes CATAQGWNTEAFF.

The J gene is TRBJ2-7, the V gene TRBV4-1; D assignment may be TRBD1 or TRBD2 (5 bases each). The CDR3 has 16 amino acids. Germline V CDR1 and CDR2: MGHRA, YSYEKL. The V end was cut by 6 bases, the J end by 0 bases, with 18 bases between. The CDR3 loop is CASSSPRGLSSYEQYF. In DNA form, the CDR3 reads TGCGCCAGCAGTTCCCCCCGGGGCCTCAGCTCCTACGAGCAGTACTTC.

This chain uses TRBV12-3 or TRBV12-4 with TRBJ2-3; D may be TRBD1 (5 bases). The germline V and J ends were trimmed by 10 bases and 4 bases, with 15 bases remaining between them. The CDR3 sequence is 13 residues long. The CDR3 sequence: CATKGAPSDTQYF. The CDR3 coding sequence is TGTGCCACCAAAGGGGCACCCTCAGATACGCAGTATTTT.

The chain recombines TRBV4-1 with TRBJ2-5, with D tentatively TRBD2 (5 bases). Germline V gene lookup returns CDR1 MGHRA and CDR2 YSYEKL. V lost 4 bases to trimming and J lost 9 bases, with 27 bases between them. The CDR3 is made up of 17 amino acids. The CDR3 loop reads CASSLIPAEAGGGPQYF. CDR3 coding DNA: TGCGCCAGCAGCCTAATTCCCGCGGAGGCCGGAGGTGGGCCCCAGTACTTC.

The chain carries TRBV2 and TRBJ2-3; 8 positions agree with TRBD2. This CDR3 has 14 amino acids. With 9 bases clipped from V and 3 bases from J, the junction kept 8 bases outside the gene matches. Germline V gene lookup returns CDR1 SNHLY and CDR2 FYNNEI. The CDR3 loop is CASVLAGGTDTQYF. CDR3 DNA sequence: TGTGCCAGTGTTTTGGCGGGGGGTACAGATACGCAGTATTTT.

This clonotype was seen many times. The chain combines TRBV7-2 with TRBJ2-2, with 11 bases aligning to TRBD2. The germline CDR1 and CDR2 sequences are SGHTA and FQGNSA. The CDR3 runs to 17 residues. V shed 2 bases, J shed 5 bases, and the junction held 7 bases outside the gene matches. DNA for the CDR3: TGTGCCAGCAGCTTAACGCCGGGACTAGCGGCTACCGGGGAGCTGTTTTTT. Translation: CASSLTPGLAATGELFF.

This chain joins TRBV20-1 and TRBJ2-7; possible D gene TRBD2, 6 bases. V gave up 0 bases and J gave up 1 base, with 13 bases separating them. The CDR3 runs to 15 residues. Germline CDR1 is DFQATT and CDR2 is SNEGSKA (reference sequence). The CDR3 sequence is CSARDWRDQSYEQYF. The CDR3 DNA sequence: TGCAGTGCTAGAGATTGGCGGGATCAATCCTACGAGCAGTACTTC.

The sample holds many counts of this clonotype. The genes are TRBV30 and TRBJ2-7, with TRBD1 matching over 8 bases. Germline V lookup: CDR1 GTSNPN, CDR2 SVGIG (reference sequence). V shed 5 bases, J shed 4 bases, and the junction held 7 bases outside the gene matches. The CDR3 is 13 amino acids. The CDR3 region has the DNA TGTGCCTGGGACCGGGACAGGTCATACGAGCAGTACTTC. It yields the protein CAWDRDRSYEQYF. The whole variable domain, filled in from reference TRBV30 and TRBJ2-7, reads SQTIHQWPATLVQPVGSPLSLECTVEGTSNPNLYWYRQAAGRGLQLLFYSVGIGQISSEVPQNLSASRPQDRQFILSSKKLLLSDSGFYLCAWDRDRSYEQYFGPGTRLTVT.

Note on this clonotype: The junction and the germline gene differ at one end; a read error may be behind it. This rearrangement joins TRBV28 to TRBJ2-7, with unresolved D. Germline V lookup: CDR1 MDHEN, CDR2 SYDVKM. There are 11 residues in the CDR3. The CDR3 coding sequence is TGTGCCAGCAGTTTCAGTTACGAGCAGCACTTC. Encoded protein: CASSFSYEQHF.

Ten or more counts support this clonotype. The chain uses TRBV2 and TRBJ1-2; 7 nucleotides agree with TRBD1. The CDR3 covers 16 residues. V dropped 4 bases and J dropped 1; count of bases not matched to a gene: 9. The V gene's germline CDR1 is SNHLY and CDR2 FYNNEI. CDR3 coding DNA: TGTGCCAGCAGTGCGAGACAGGGTTCTATTAACTATGGCTACACCTTC. This gives the protein CASSARQGSINYGYTF. Using reference TRBV2 and TRBJ1-2 for the parts outside the CDR3, the full variable domain is EPEVTQTPSHQVTQMGQEVILRCVPISNHLYFYWYRQILGQKVEFLVSFYNNEISEKSEIFDDQFSVERPDGSNFTLKIRSTKLEDSAMYFCASSARQGSINYGYTFGSGTRLTVV.

This clonotype was seen only a few times. The chain combines TRBV20-1 with TRBJ2-7; no clear D gene. Per germline, CDR1 DFQATT and CDR2 SNEGSKA (reference sequence). The CDR3 runs 13 residues. V shed 2 bases and J shed 1 base, with 9 bases lying between them. The CDR3 DNA follows: TGCAGTGCTAGACCACTTTTATCCTACGAGCAGTACTTC. Protein: CSARPLLSYEQYF.

This clonotype was detected many times. The chain links TRBV9 to TRBJ1-6; D is unclear. Between the trimmed V and J ends, which lost 0 bases and 10 bases, there was a span of 11 bases. The CDR3 consists of 14 residues. The V gene's germline CDR1 is SGDLS and CDR2 YYNGEE. In DNA, the CDR3 is TGTGCCAGCAGCGTAGCCCGGGAGGGATCACCCCTCCACTTT. It specifies CASSVAREGSPLHF.

In this sample, this clonotype turned up many times. The V gene is TRBV12-3 or TRBV12-4, the J gene TRBJ1-5; D may be TRBD1 (5 bases). The germline V and J ends were trimmed by 1 base and 2 bases, with 9 bases remaining between them. CDR3 length: 15 amino acids. CDR3 sequence reads: CASSLETGGNQPQHF. The CDR3 DNA is TGTGCCAGCAGTTTAGAAACGGGGGGCAATCAGCCCCAGCATTTT.

In the case of this clonotype: This may arise from a read error, as a much more abundant clone is one base away. This chain uses TRBV30 with TRBJ1-6; the D gene is possibly TRBD1 (5 bases). The germline V gene has CDR1 GTSNPN and CDR2 SVGIG (reference sequence). The CDR3 runs to 13 residues. CDR3 residues: CARQSSYNSPPHF. In DNA, the CDR3 is TGTGCCAGACAGAGCTCCTATAATTCACCCCCCCACTTT.

This clonotype was observed many times. In nucleotides, the CDR3 is TGTGCCAGCAGCCTCGGGACGGATAATTCACCCCTCCACTTT. This gives the protein CASSLGTDNSPLHF. The chain couples TRBV11-1 to TRBJ1-6; D is possibly TRBD1 (5 bases). The germline V gene encodes CDR1 SGHAT and CDR2 FQDESV (reference sequence). This CDR3 spans 14 amino acids. Trimming took 5 bases from V and 5 from J, leaving 10 bases between them.

This clonotype was detected many times. The genes are TRBV2 and TRBJ2-3; TRBD1 aligns across 9 bases. The length of the CDR3 is 15 residues. The V and J ends lost 6 bases and 5 bases, in that order; junction bases with no gene match: 9. Germline V gives CDR1 SNHLY, CDR2 FYNNEI. This CDR3 reads CASSHEQGARDTQYF. The CDR3 DNA reads TGTGCCAGCAGCCATGAACAGGGGGCGCGAGATACGCAGTATTTT.

Many counts were recorded for this clonotype. This chain connects TRBV20-1 to TRBJ1-1; D might be TRBD1 (5 bases). The CDR3 runs 16 residues. Germline V lookup: CDR1 DFQATT, CDR2 SNEGSKA (reference sequence). V lost 5 bases, J lost 0 bases, and 19 bases lay in between. CDR3 residues: CSAGGIGALMNTEAFF. CDR3 DNA sequence: TGCAGTGCTGGGGGGATCGGTGCCCTCATGAACACTGAAGCTTTCTTT.

This clonotype has at least ten counts. The chain has TRBV27 and TRBJ1-1; 9 bases match TRBD1. The CDR3 length is 15 residues. Germline CDR1 MNHEY, CDR2 SMNVEV (reference sequence). Unmatched junction bases numbered 11, after V lost 7 bases and J lost 5 bases. This chain's CDR3 is CASNQQQGAGTEAFF. The DNA for the CDR3 is TGTGCCAGCAACCAACAACAGGGGGCAGGGACTGAAGCTTTCTTT.

This chain joins TRBV13 and TRBJ1-5; D uncertain. CDR1 and CDR2 from the germline V gene are PRHDT and FYEKMQ (reference sequence). The CDR3 has 12 residues. The V end was cut by 0 bases, the J end by 9 bases, with 6 bases between. The CDR3: CASSLGAGPQHF. Here the CDR3 DNA reads TGTGCCAGCAGCTTAGGGGCTGGGCCCCAGCATTTT. The full variable domain, rest sourced from reference TRBV13 and TRBJ1-5, is AAGVIQSPRHLIKEKRETATLKCYPIPRHDTVYWYQQGPGQDPQFLISFYEKMQSDKGSIPDRFSAQQFSDYHSELNMSSLELGDSALYFCASSLGAGPQHFGDGTRLSIL.

This clonotype was recorded at least ten times. The chain couples TRBV7-2 to TRBJ2-7; the D gene could be TRBD1 or TRBD2 (5 bases each). Germline assignment: CDR1 SGHTA and CDR2 FQGNSA. The germline V and J ends were trimmed by 5 bases and 10 bases, with 18 bases remaining between them. The CDR3 extends over 13 amino acids. The DNA for the CDR3 is TGTGCCAGCAGCACCTTCGGCAGGGCGGGCCAGTACTTC. Translating it yields CASSTFGRAGQYF.

This clonotype has ten or more counts. The chain recombines TRBV2 with TRBJ2-7, with TRBD1 as a possible D gene (5 bases). V dropped 2 bases and J dropped 2 bases, with 13 bases sitting between them. The CDR3 is 15 residues long. CDR1 is SNHLY, CDR2 FYNNEI, per germline. CDR3 region: CASSENQGTAYEQYF. CDR3 nucleotides: TGTGCCAGCAGTGAAAACCAGGGAACGGCCTACGAGCAGTACTTC. Full variable domain (rest looked up from reference TRBV2 and TRBJ2-7): EPEVTQTPSHQVTQMGQEVILRCVPISNHLYFYWYRQILGQKVEFLVSFYNNEISEKSEIFDDQFSVERPDGSNFTLKIRSTKLEDSAMYFCASSENQGTAYEQYFGPGTRLTVT.

The chain combines TRBV20-1 with TRBJ1-1; D is unclear. V was shortened by 2 bases and J by 0 bases, with 10 bases between the two germline ends. CDR1 DFQATT and CDR2 SNEGSKA come from the germline V gene (reference sequence). The length of the CDR3 is 14 residues. In DNA, the CDR3 is TGCAGTGCTAGAAACGCAGCATTGAACACTGAAGCTTTCTTT. Translation: CSARNAALNTEAFF.

Many counts were recorded for this clonotype. The genes are TRBV28 and TRBJ1-1, with D uncertain. Germline CDR1 MDHEN, CDR2 SYDVKM. The CDR3 spans 12 residues. V lost 6 bases to trimming and J lost 3 bases, with 8 bases between them. The DNA for the CDR3 is TGTGCCAGCAGCCGAGACGACACTGAAGCTTTCTTT. As protein: CASSRDDTEAFF.

Regarding this clonotype: A much larger clone lies a single base off, so this may be a read error. This chain joins TRBV27 and TRBJ1-6; TRBD1 might be the D (5 bases). Trimming shortened V by 11 bases and J by 10 bases, and 24 bases separated the two germline ends. CDR1 is MNHEY, CDR2 SMNVEV, per germline (reference sequence). The CDR3 sequence is 15 residues long. The CDR3, as DNA: TGTGCCTTACTAACCCCCAGGGATTGCAGATCACCCCTCCACTTT. Protein sequence: CALLTPRDCRSPLHF.

This clonotype occurred a few times. The chain has TRBV6-1 and TRBJ1-6, with no clear D. Germline V gene lookup returns CDR1 MNHNS and CDR2 SASEGT. The CDR3 contains 14 residues. V gave up 6 bases and J gave up 7 bases, with 13 bases separating them. The CDR3 reads CASRPGPPNSPLHF. Here the CDR3 DNA reads TGTGCCAGCAGACCCGGGCCCCCCAATTCACCCCTCCACTTT.

The chain is built from TRBV20-1 and TRBJ1-5; D may be TRBD1 (6 bases). The germline gives CDR1 DFQATT, CDR2 SNEGSKA (reference sequence). The V end lost 3 bases, the J end lost 3 bases, and 24 bases lay between the germline ends. The CDR3 extends over 18 amino acids. For the CDR3, the DNA is TGCAGTGCTAGCCCCGTGGGATTTGGGGGGACACTCAATCAGCCCCAGCATTTT. This gives the protein CSASPVGFGGTLNQPQHF.

This clonotype showed up many times. V is TRBV6-9 and J is TRBJ2-7; TRBD2 is a possible D gene (7 bases). V shed 4 bases and J shed 3 bases, with 13 bases lying between them. The CDR3 extends over 14 amino acids. Germline V gene data show CDR1 as MNHGY and CDR2 as SVAAGI. DNA for the CDR3: TGTGCCAGCAGTTCAAGGGGGGGTGGCTACGAGCAGTACTTC. Translation gives CASSSRGGGYEQYF.

This clonotype has just a few counts. The gene calls are TRBV28 and TRBJ1-2; D is undetermined. This CDR3 has 15 residues. Germline values: CDR1 MDHEN, CDR2 SYDVKM. Trimming removed 3 bases at V and 5 bases at J, with 16 bases between. The CDR3 nucleotides are TGTGCCAGCAGTTTTTTCACGACCTCTTCTTATGGCTACACCTTC. Protein sequence: CASSFFTTSSYGYTF.